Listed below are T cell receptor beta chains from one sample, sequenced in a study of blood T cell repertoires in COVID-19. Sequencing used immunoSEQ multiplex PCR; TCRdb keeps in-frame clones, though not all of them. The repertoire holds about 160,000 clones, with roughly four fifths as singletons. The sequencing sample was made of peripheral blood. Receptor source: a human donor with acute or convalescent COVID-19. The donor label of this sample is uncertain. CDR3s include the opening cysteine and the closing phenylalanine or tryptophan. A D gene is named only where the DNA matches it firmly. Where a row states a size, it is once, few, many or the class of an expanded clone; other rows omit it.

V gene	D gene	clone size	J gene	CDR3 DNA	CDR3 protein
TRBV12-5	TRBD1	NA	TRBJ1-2	TGTGCTAGTGGTTTGGACCCCTTTGGTTCAGGGGGCTTAGGCTACACCTTC	CASGLDPFGSGGLGYTF
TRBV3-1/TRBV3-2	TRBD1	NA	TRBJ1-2	TGTGCCAGCAGTCACAAGGGGGCGGGATTGAATGGCTACACCTTC	CASSHKGAGLNGYTF
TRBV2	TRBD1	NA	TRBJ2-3	TGTGCCAGCAGTGACCGGACAGGAAACACAGATACGCAGTATTTT	CASSDRTGNTDTQYF
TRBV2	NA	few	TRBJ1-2	TGTGCCAGCAGCTTAAGACAGACATCTCCACCCTACTATGGCTACACCTTC	CASSLRQTSPPYYGYTF
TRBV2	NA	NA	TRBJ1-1	TGTGCCAGCAGTGAAGGACAGCTTTTCACTGAAGCTTTCTTT	CASSEGQLFTEAFF
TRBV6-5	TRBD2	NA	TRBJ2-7	TGTGCCAGCAGTTACTCAAGGACTAGCAACGAGCAGTACTTC	CASSYSRTSNEQYF
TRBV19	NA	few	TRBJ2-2	TGTGCCAGTAGACAGGTGAACACCGGGGAGCTGTTTTTT	CASRQVNTGELFF
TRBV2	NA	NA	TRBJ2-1	TGTGCCCTACTTACTGTCGGCTCCTACAATGAGCAGTTCTTC	CALLTVGSYNEQFF
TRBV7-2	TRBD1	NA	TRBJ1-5	TGTGCCAGCAGCACCCAGACAGGGGTCAATCAGCCCCAGCATTTT	CASSTQTGVNQPQHF
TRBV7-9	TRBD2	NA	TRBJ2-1	TGTGCCAGCAGCTTGAAAATAGGCGGGGGTTCCTACAATGAGCAGTTCTTC	CASSLKIGGGSYNEQFF
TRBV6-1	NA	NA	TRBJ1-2	TGTGCCAGCAGTGAAGCGGTGGGGAGCCTAGCTAACTATGGCTACACCTTC	CASSEAVGSLANYGYTF
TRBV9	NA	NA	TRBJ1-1	TGTGCCAGCAGCGTTCAGGGAAGTTTGAAGACTGAAGCTTTCTTT	CASSVQGSLKTEAFF
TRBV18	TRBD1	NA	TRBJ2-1	TGTGCCAGCTCACCGGGACAGGGCAATGAGCAGTTCTTC	CASSPGQGNEQFF
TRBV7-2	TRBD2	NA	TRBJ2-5	TGTGCCAGCAGCAGCGGGACTCGACGAGGGGAGACCCAGTACTTC	CASSSGTRRGETQYF
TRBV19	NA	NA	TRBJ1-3	TGTGCCAGTACGGAGGGAATTTCTGGAAACACCATATATTTT	CASTEGISGNTIYF
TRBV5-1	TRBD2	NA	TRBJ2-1	TGCGCCAGCAGCTGGGGATCTAGCGGGGGGAACCCAAAAGGGCAGTTCTTC	CASSWGSSGGNPKGQFF
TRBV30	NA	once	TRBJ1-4	TGTGCCTGGACTCAGGGTTATAATGAAAAACTGTTTTTT	CAWTQGYNEKLFF
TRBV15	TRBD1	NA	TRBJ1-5	TGTGCCACCAGCAGAGGGGACAGGGGGAGCGGAGGCAATCAGCCCCAGCATTTT	CATSRGDRGSGGNQPQHF
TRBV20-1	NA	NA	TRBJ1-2	TGCAGTGCTAGTTTCTCTCAGGGCTCCCCCTATGGCTACACCTTC	CSASFSQGSPYGYTF
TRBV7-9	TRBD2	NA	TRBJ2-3	TGTGCCAGCAGTCGGGGGGAGCCCACAGATACGCAGTATTTT	CASSRGEPTDTQYF
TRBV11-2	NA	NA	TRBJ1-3	TGTGCCAGCAGCTCCCCGGTTGTAAGTCACTCTGGAAACACCATATATTTT	CASSSPVVSHSGNTIYF
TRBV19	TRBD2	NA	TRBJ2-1	TGTGCCAGTAGAGGTAGCGGGGTTAGCTATGAGCAGTTCTTC	CASRGSGVSYEQFF
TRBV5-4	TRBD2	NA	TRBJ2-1	TGTGCCAGCAGCTTGAGGCGGGGGGGCCAGAGCGATGAGCAGTTCTTC	CASSLRRGGQSDEQFF
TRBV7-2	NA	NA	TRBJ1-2	TGTGCCAGCAGCTTAGGACAGACGGGCTACACCTTC	CASSLGQTGYTF
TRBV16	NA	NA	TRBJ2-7	TGTGCCAGCAGCCAATCGGCGGGGGCGCCTCGCGAGCAGTACTTC	CASSQSAGAPREQYF
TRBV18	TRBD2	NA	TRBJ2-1	TGTGCCAGCTCACCACCAGCGGGGGACAATGAGCAGTTCTTC	CASSPPAGDNEQFF
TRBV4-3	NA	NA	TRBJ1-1	TGCGCCAGCAGGCCCGGTAACAGGGTGAACACTGAAGCTTTCTTT	CASRPGNRVNTEAFF
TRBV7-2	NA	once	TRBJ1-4	TGTGCCAGCAGGCTAGGGGGGGATGAAAAACTGTTTTTT	CASRLGGDEKLFF
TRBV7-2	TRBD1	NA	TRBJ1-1	TGTGCCAGCAGCCTAGGGACAGCGCAAGAAGCTTTCTTT	CASSLGTAQEAFF
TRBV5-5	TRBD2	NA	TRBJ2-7	TGTGCCAGCAGCTTGGCACCGGGGGGTAGCTACGAGCAGTACTTC	CASSLAPGGSYEQYF
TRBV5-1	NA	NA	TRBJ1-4	TGCGCCAGCAGCTTCGGAGCCCCTGCAACTAATGAAAAACTGTTTTTT	CASSFGAPATNEKLFF
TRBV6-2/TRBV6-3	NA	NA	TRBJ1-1	TGTGCCAGCAGTTACTCGACGGCTCAGGGGCGGTCTGAAGCTTTCTTT	CASSYSTAQGRSEAFF
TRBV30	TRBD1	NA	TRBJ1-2	TGTGCCTGGACGTCCCAGGGGGCGATTGGCTACACCTTC	CAWTSQGAIGYTF
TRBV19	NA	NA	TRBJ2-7	TGTGCCAGTAGTAGCCGGGACAAGGGGTTCTACGAGCAGTACTTC	CASSSRDKGFYEQYF
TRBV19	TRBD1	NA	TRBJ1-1	TGTGCCAGTAGTACGCGACAGGGGGGAAAGACTGAAGCTTTCTTT	CASSTRQGGKTEAFF
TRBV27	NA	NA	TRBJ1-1	TGTGCCAGCACCGACAGGCTCTGGGGCACTGAAGCTTTCTTT	CASTDRLWGTEAFF
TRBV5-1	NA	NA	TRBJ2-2	TGCGCCACCTCACGAGGTCTAGCCGGGGAGCTGTTTTTT	CATSRGLAGELFF
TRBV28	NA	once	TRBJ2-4	TGTGCCAGCAGTTTTAGAGCGAAAAACATTCAGTACTTC	CASSFRAKNIQYF
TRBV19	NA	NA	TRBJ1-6	TGTGCCAGTAGTGCCCTACCTGAAGGACGGGGAAATTCACCCCTCCACTTT	CASSALPEGRGNSPLHF
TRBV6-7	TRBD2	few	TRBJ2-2	TGTGCCAGACAGGGAGGGCTAGCGGGGGGGCCCACCGGGGAGCTGTTTTTT	CARQGGLAGGPTGELFF
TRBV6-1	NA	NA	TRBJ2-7	TGTGCCAGCAGTGAAGCACGGGGGTACGAGCAGTACTTC	CASSEARGYEQYF
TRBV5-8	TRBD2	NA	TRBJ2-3	TGTGCCAGCAGCTTGGCCGGGCGGGGGGGCACCACAGATACGCAGTATTTT	CASSLAGRGGTTDTQYF
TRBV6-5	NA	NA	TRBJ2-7	TGTGCCAGCATGCCGCAGTCGGGAAGGAGCTACGAGCAGTACTTC	CASMPQSGRSYEQYF
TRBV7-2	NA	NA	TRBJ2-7	TGTGCCAGCAGCTCCAGGGGCTCCTACGAGCAGTACTTC	CASSSRGSYEQYF
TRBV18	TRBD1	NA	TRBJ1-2	TGTGCCAGCTCTCTTGGACAGGGGAACTATGGCTACACCTTC	CASSLGQGNYGYTF
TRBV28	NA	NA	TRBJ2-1	TGTGCCAGCAGTTCCCCCGGGAGCCCCAGCTCCTACAATGAGCAGTTCTTC	CASSSPGSPSSYNEQFF
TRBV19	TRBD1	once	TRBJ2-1	TGTGCCAGTAGTACGGGACAGAACAATGAGCAGTTCTTC	CASSTGQNNEQFF